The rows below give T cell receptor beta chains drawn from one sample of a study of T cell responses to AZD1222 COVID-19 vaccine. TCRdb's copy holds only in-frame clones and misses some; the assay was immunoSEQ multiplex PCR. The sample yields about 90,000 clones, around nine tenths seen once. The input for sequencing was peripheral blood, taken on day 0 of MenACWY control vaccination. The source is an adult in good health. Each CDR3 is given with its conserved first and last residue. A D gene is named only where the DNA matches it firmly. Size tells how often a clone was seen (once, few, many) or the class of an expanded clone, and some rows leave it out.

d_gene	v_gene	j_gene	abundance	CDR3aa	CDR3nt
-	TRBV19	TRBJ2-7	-	CASSITSSYEQYF	TGTGCCAGTAGTATAACCTCTTCCTACGAGCAGTACTTC
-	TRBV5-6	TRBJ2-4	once	CASSLADIQYF	TGTGCCAGCAGCTTGGCTGACATTCAGTACTTC
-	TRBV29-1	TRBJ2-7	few	CSVAEGHEQYF	TGCAGCGTGGCTGAGGGTCACGAGCAGTACTTC
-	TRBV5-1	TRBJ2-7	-	CASSLGGPGKYENSYEQYF	TGCGCCAGCAGCTTGGGCGGACCCGGAAAGTACGAAAACTCCTACGAGCAGTACTTC
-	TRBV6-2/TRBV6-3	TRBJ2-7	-	CASSYRDGSYEQYF	TGTGCCAGCAGTTACCGTGACGGCTCCTACGAGCAGTACTTC
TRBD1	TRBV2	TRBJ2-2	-	CASSANRGNTGELFF	TGTGCCAGCAGTGCCAACAGGGGGAACACCGGGGAGCTGTTTTTT
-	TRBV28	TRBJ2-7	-	CASRNSNYEQYF	TGTGCCAGCAGGAACAGCAACTACGAGCAGTACTTC
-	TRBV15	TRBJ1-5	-	CATSRLDQPQHF	TGTGCCACCAGCAGGTTGGATCAGCCCCAGCATTTT
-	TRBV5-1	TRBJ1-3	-	CASSLSGSSSGNTIYF	TGCGCCAGCAGCTTGTCCGGGTCGAGCTCTGGAAACACCATATATTTT
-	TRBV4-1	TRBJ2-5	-	CASSQAPLIGETQYF	TGCGCCAGCAGCCAAGCCCCCCTGATAGGGGAGACCCAGTACTTC
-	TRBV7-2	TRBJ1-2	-	CASSFHSSNYGYTF	TGTGCCAGCAGCTTTCACAGCTCTAACTATGGCTACACCTTC
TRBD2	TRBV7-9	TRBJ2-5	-	CASSSYLTSGKETQYF	TGTGCCAGCAGCTCCTACCTGACTAGCGGAAAAGAGACCCAGTACTTC
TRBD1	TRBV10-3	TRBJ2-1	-	CASRTGVFYNEQFF	TGTGCCTCCAGGACAGGGGTCTTCTACAATGAGCAGTTCTTC
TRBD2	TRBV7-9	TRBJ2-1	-	CASSLGVAGRYNEQFF	TGTGCCAGCAGCTTAGGGGTAGCGGGGCGCTACAATGAGCAGTTCTTC
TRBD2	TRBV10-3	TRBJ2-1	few	CAISGGGSGGYNEQFF	TGTGCCATCAGTGGGGGGGGTAGCGGGGGTTACAATGAGCAGTTCTTC
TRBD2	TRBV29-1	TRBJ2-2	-	CSVSPGGVTGELFF	TGCAGCGTTTCCCCGGGAGGTGTCACCGGGGAGCTGTTTTTT
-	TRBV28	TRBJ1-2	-	CASSSGYGYTF	TGTGCCAGCAGTTCGGGCTATGGCTACACCTTC
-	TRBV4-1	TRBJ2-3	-	CASSQVRLTDTQYF	TGCGCCAGCAGCCAAGTTCGGCTCACAGATACGCAGTATTTT
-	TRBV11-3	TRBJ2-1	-	CASSLDNSYNEQFF	TGTGCCAGCAGCTTAGATAACTCGTACAATGAGCAGTTCTTC
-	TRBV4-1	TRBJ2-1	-	CASSQDRYDRFPSYNEQFF	TGCGCCAGCAGCCAAGATCGGTACGACAGGTTCCCCTCCTACAATGAGCAGTTCTTC
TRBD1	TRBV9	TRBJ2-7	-	CASSFGGQGMDSYEQYF	TGTGCCAGCAGCTTCGGGGGACAGGGGATGGACTCCTACGAGCAGTACTTC
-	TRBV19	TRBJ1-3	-	CASSPSSSGNTIYF	TGTGCCAGTAGCCCAAGTAGCTCTGGAAACACCATATATTTT
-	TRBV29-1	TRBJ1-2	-	CSVADGRRDGYTF	TGCAGCGTTGCTGACGGACGGAGGGATGGCTACACCTTC
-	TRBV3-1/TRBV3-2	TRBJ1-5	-	CASSQDRDQRQPQHF	TGTGCCAGCAGCCAAGATCGGGACCAGCGGCAGCCCCAGCATTTT
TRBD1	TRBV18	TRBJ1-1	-	CASSLGQEEAFF	TGTGCCAGCTCACTGGGACAGGAGGAAGCTTTCTTT
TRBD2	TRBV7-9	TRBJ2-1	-	CASSFSGADEQFF	TGTGCCAGCAGCTTCAGCGGGGCGGATGAGCAGTTCTTC
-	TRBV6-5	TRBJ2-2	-	CASSYSRSGELFF	TGTGCCAGCAGTTACTCGCGCTCCGGGGAGCTGTTTTTT
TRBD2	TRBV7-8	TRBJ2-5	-	CASSNPGGARETQYF	TGTGCCAGCAGCAACCCGGGGGGGGCGCGAGAGACCCAGTACTTC
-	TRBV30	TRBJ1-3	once	CAWSAGAGNTIYF	TGTGCCTGGAGTGCGGGAGCCGGAAACACCATATATTTT
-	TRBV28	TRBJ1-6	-	CASSNDRSSYNSPLHF	TGTGCCAGCAGTAACGACAGGAGCTCCTATAATTCACCCCTCCACTTT
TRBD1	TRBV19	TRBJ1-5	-	CASSSDRVLNQPQHF	TGTGCCAGTAGTAGCGACAGGGTACTCAATCAGCCCCAGCATTTT
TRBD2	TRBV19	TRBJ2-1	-	CASSIEVAGAYNEQFF	TGTGCCAGTAGTATAGAAGTAGCGGGGGCCTACAATGAGCAGTTCTTC
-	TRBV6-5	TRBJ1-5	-	CASSPGTSGNQPQHF	TGTGCCAGCAGTCCCGGGACAAGTGGCAATCAGCCCCAGCATTTT
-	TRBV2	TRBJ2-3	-	CASSLSFDTQYF	TGTGCCAGCAGTCTATCATTTGATACGCAGTATTTT
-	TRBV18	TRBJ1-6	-	CASSPRQVQANSPLHF	TGTGCCAGCTCACCTCGACAGGTTCAGGCTAATTCACCCCTCCACTTT
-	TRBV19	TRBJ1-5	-	CASTPTGSNQPQHF	TGTGCCAGTACCCCCACAGGTAGCAATCAGCCCCAGCATTTT
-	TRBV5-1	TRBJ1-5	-	CASSLDGVGNQPQHF	TGCGCCAGCAGCTTGGACGGGGTGGGGAATCAGCCCCAGCATTTT
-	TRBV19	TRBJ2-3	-	CASSIGGRNTDTQYF	TGTGCCAGTAGTATAGGTGGGCGAAACACAGATACGCAGTATTTT
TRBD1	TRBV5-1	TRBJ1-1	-	CASSLAGVDRGGTEAFF	TGCGCCAGCAGCTTGGCCGGAGTGGACAGGGGAGGCACTGAAGCTTTCTTT
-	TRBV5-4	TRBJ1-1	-	CASSLSGTEAFF	TGTGCCAGCAGCTTGTCGGGCACTGAAGCTTTCTTT
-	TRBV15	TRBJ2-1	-	CATSRSTGTYNEQFF	TGTGCCACCAGCAGATCGACAGGGACTTACAATGAGCAGTTCTTC
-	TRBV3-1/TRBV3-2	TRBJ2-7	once	CASSQGIRRYEQYF	TGTGCCAGCAGCCAAGGAATCAGGAGGTACGAGCAGTACTTC
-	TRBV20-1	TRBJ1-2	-	CSASPGTAGYGYTF	TGCAGTGCTAGTCCCGGGACGGCTGGGTATGGCTACACCTTC
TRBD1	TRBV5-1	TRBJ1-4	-	CASSVTGDSTNEKLFF	TGCGCCAGCAGCGTGACAGGGGATTCAACTAATGAAAAACTGTTTTTT
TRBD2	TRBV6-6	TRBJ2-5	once	CASSYSRGSQETQYF	TGTGCCAGCAGTTACTCGCGGGGGAGCCAAGAGACCCAGTACTTC
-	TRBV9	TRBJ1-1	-	CASSVQFNTEAFF	TGTGCCAGCAGCGTACAGTTTAACACTGAAGCTTTCTTT
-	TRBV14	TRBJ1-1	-	CASSLGQQNTEAFF	TGTGCCAGCAGCCTCGGACAGCAGAACACTGAAGCTTTCTTT
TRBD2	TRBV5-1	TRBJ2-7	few	CASRKALAGEEQYF	TGCGCCAGCAGGAAGGCACTAGCGGGGGAAGAGCAGTACTTC
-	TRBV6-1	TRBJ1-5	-	CASSEGARNSNQPQHF	TGTGCCAGCAGTGAGGGGGCTAGGAATAGCAATCAGCCCCAGCATTTT
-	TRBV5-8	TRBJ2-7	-	CASSLVPGVYEQYF	TGTGCCAGCAGCTTGGTTCCAGGGGTCTACGAGCAGTACTTC
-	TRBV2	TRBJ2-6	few	CASTQRTGSGANVLTF	TGTGCCAGCACCCAAAGAACGGGGTCTGGGGCCAACGTCCTGACTTTC